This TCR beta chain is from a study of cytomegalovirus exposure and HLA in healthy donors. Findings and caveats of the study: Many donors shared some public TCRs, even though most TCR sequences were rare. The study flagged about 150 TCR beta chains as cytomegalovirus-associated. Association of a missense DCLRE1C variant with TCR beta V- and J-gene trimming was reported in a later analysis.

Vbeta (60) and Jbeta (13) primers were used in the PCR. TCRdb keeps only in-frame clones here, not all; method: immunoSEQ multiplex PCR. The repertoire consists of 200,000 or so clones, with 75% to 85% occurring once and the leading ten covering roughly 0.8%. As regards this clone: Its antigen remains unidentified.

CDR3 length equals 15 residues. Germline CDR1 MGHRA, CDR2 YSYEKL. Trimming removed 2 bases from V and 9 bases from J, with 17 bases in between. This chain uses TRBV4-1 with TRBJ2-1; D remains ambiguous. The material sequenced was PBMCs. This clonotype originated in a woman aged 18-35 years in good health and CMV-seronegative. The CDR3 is CASSQQSDLRVEQFF. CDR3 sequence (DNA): TGCGCCAGCAGCCAACAGTCGGATCTCCGGGTTGAGCAGTTCTTC.